The clone carrying this T cell receptor beta chain was observed a few times. As yet, its antigen is unknown. This specimen comes from a study of Graves' ophthalmopathy and Graves' hyperthyroidism. Trimming took 0 bases from V and 5 from J; bases not matched to a gene: 5. Germline V lookup: CDR1 SGHKS, CDR2 YYEKEE (reference sequence). The CDR3 runs to 14 residues. Study conclusions and caveats: Most clonotypes expanded in thyroid above 0.001 frequency were present in blood too.

Amplification of the TCR beta CDR3 regions used RNA transcripts (as template). First-round RT-PCR used HTBI primers; second-round multiplex PCR followed. From the multiplex PCR reads, TCRdb called clonotypes with MiXCR, one entry per CDR3 protein. Of around 1.1 million distinct CDR3 sequences listed, 35% to 45% were seen once; the top ten hold over 8.5%. Certain patients, namely those with other autoimmune diseases, uncontrolled infections, pregnancy or lactation, were excluded. This sequence joins TRBV5-5 and TRBJ2-7; 7 bases are shared with TRBD1. Material for sequencing was peripheral blood or thyroid tissue (not recorded which). The receptor was isolated from an adult man with Graves' hyperthyroidism. CDR3 loop: CASSLETGFNEQYF. Here the CDR3 DNA reads TGTGCCAGCAGCTTGGAGACAGGGTTCAACGAGCAGTACTTC.